This T cell receptor beta chain was found in a study of blood T cell repertoires in COVID-19. Study-wide context: Samples taken during acute and convalescent COVID-19 were collected in the United States, Italy and Spain.

Using immunoSEQ multiplex PCR, the repertoire was profiled, and TCRdb retains in-frame clones only, with some absent. The data show 150,000 to 200,000 clones, about 80% seen once. In terms of age and location, participants ranged from roughly 18 to 90 years and lived in 24 US areas. CDR3 length: 13 amino acids. Germline CDR1 is SGHRS and CDR2 is YFSETQ. Trimming took 4 bases from V and 6 from J; bases not matched to a gene: 6. The chain is built from TRBV5-1 and TRBJ1-2; 7 positions agree with TRBD1. The specimen was PBMCs or T cells enriched from blood (not recorded which). This TCR derives from a man in his fifties who had recovered from COVID-19. The CDR3 region has the DNA TGCGCCAGCAGCCCCGCGACAGGGAATGGCTACACCTTC. This codes for CASSPATGNGYTF.